This T cell receptor beta chain was profiled in a study of Ad26.COV2.S vaccination and SARS-CoV-2 variants. The method was immunoSEQ multiplex PCR; TCRdb's version includes in-frame clones alone and lacks a portion of them. The repertoire holds a few hundred thousand clones, with 80% to 95% as singletons. From germline, CDR1 is SNHLY and CDR2 FYNNEI. CDR3 size: 13 residues. The V gene lost 3 bases and the J gene lost 7 bases, with 10 bases spanning the gap. The treatment was: some 19 received Ad26.COV2.S at low or high dose, single or two shots; about 5 received placebo; per-sample allocation not given. Each sample was drawn 63 days after the first injection (of vaccine or placebo).

This specimen consisted of peripheral blood, obtained in a trial of Ad26.COV2.S vaccine versus placebo. The source of this sequence is a person aged 18-60 years who received the Ad26.COV2.S COVID-19 vaccine or a placebo. The chain carries TRBV2 and TRBJ1-5; D gene unclear. CDR3 in DNA: TGTGCCAGCAGTGACCGGGTATACCAGCCCCAGCATTTT. Amino acid sequence: CASSDRVYQPQHF.